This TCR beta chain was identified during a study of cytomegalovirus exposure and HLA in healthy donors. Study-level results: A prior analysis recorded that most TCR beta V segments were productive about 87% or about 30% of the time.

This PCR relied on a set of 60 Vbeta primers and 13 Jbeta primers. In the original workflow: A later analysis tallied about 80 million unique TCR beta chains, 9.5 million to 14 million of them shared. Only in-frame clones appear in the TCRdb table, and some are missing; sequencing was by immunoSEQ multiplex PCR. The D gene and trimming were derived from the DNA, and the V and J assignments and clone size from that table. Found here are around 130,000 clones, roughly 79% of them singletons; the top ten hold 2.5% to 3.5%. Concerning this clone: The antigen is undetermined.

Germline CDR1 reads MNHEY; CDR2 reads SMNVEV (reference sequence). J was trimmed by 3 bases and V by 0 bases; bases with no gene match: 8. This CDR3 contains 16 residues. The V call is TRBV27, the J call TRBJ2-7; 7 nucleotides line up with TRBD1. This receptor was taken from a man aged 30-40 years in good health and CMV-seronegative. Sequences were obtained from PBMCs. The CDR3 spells CASSLSAQGSLYEQYF. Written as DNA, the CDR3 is TGTGCCAGCAGTTTATCCGCACAGGGGTCGCTCTACGAGCAGTACTTC.